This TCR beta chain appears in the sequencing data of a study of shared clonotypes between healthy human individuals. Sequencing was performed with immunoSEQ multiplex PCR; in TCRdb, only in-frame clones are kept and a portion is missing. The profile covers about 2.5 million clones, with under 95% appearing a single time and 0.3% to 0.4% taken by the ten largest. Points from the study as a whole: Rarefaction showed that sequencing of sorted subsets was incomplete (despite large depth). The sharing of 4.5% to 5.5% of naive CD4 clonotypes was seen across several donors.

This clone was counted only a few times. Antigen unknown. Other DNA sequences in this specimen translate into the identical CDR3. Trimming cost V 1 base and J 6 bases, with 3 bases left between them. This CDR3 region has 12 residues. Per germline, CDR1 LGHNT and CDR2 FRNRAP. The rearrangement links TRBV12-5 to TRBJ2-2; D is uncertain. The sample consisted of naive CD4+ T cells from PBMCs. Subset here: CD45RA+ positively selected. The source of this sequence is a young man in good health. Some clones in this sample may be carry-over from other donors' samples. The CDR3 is CASGLEAGELFF. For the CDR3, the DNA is TGTGCTAGTGGTTTGGAAGCCGGGGAGCTGTTTTTT.